This is a list of T cell receptor beta chains from one sample in a study of monozygotic twins with inflammatory bowel disease. One entry per CDR3 protein, without DNA, is what TCRdb gives after re-calling the 5' RACE reads. Here the sample table reports approximately 210,000 distinct CDR3 sequences. Source material: blood. Source of these receptors: a human donor with ulcerative colitis or Crohn's disease, or a healthy co-twin of an affected twin (not recorded which). The CDR3 runs from the conserved cysteine through the conserved F or W.

v_gene,len,j_gene,CDR3aa
TRBV5-4,13,TRBJ1-5,CASSPVPNQPQHF
TRBV6-1,18,TRBJ1-3,CASSEAIGSTLFGNTIYF
TRBV5-1,12,TRBJ2-3,CASSEVSSTQYF
TRBV20-1,17,TRBJ2-1,CSATDLEPGQAYNEQFF
TRBV11-1,15,TRBJ2-7,CASSLDTLRSYEQYF
TRBV12-3/TRBV12-4,17,TRBJ2-2,CASSLGPPGGITGELFF
TRBV7-7,15,TRBJ2-2,CASSLSGAYAGELFF
TRBV5-6,14,TRBJ1-6,CASSLAGIASPLHF
TRBV7-6,16,TRBJ2-1,CASSLARIAGVFEQFF
TRBV9,14,TRBJ1-2,CASSVVGTIGGYTF
TRBV6-2/TRBV6-3,16,TRBJ2-1,CASSYSPGPIPHEQFF
TRBV7-6,17,TRBJ2-7,CASSTEVGTSGSYEQYF
TRBV3-1,12,TRBJ2-4,CASSQAEGRLYF
TRBV29-1,13,TRBJ2-2,CSVQAGGAGELFF
TRBV20-1,15,TRBJ2-1,CSASGTGSSYNEQFF
TRBV5-1,15,TRBJ2-3,CASSLAAGATDTQYF
TRBV20-1,14,TRBJ1-1,CSASNTGGNTEAFF
TRBV4-3,16,TRBJ2-3,CAGSPRQGLSTDTQYF
TRBV20-1,14,TRBJ2-2,CSAREGTNAGDLFF
TRBV11-2,12,TRBJ2-7,CASSPPSYEQYF
TRBV5-1,16,TRBJ1-2,CASSLEGPPSNYGYTF
TRBV6-5,14,TRBJ2-5,CASSYGYGQETQYF
TRBV6-5,13,TRBJ1-1,CASSYQGVTEAFF
TRBV27,14,TRBJ1-1,CASSLIGAGTEAFF
TRBV7-9,15,TRBJ2-1,CASSKGSGGYNEQFF
TRBV2,14,TRBJ1-5,CASRVNPGTEPQHF
TRBV29-1,12,TRBJ2-1,CSADRIRDEQFF
TRBV28,16,TRBJ2-7,CASSLKGGHSSYEQYF
TRBV15,16,TRBJ2-2,CATSNPSGMYTGELCF
TRBV12-3/TRBV12-4,14,TRBJ1-2,CASSKRDRNYGYTF
TRBV6-2/TRBV6-3,14,TRBJ1-2,CASTMTTPNYGYTF
TRBV20-1,14,TRBJ2-5,CSARETLPGETQYF
TRBV28,14,TRBJ1-5,CASSLWLQEQPQHF
TRBV28,15,TRBJ1-2,CASRVRALGFYGYTF
TRBV2,16,TRBJ2-2,CASSGDSWGDTGELFF
TRBV4-3,15,TRBJ1-5,CASSQDRQGDQPQHF
TRBV4-1,15,TRBJ1-2,CASSQSQGAQYGYTF
TRBV4-2,17,TRBJ2-5,CASSHGSGGANQETQYF
TRBV4-3,18,TRBJ2-1,CASSQEPDRGRGGSEQFF
TRBV7-6,16,TRBJ2-1,CASSLGTSSSYNEQFF
TRBV6-1,17,TRBJ2-7,CASSEFGPGTPSYEQYF
TRBV23-1,14,TRBJ2-1,CASSHAGSRNEQFF
TRBV5-1,15,TRBJ1-1,CASSLSSDRGGVAFF
TRBV9,16,TRBJ1-1,CASSVGWGTGYTEAFF